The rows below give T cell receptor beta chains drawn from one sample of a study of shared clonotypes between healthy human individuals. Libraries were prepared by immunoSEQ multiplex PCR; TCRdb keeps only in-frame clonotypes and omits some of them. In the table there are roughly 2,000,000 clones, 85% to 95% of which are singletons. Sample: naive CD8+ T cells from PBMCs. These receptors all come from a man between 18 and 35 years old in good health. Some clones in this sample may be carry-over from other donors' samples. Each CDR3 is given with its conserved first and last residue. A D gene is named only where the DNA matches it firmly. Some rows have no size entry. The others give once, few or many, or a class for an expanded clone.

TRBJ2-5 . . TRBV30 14 TGTGCGCGGAGGGCGGGGCAGGCGAAGGAGACCCAGTACTTC CARRAGQAKETQYF
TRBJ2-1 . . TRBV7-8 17 TGTGCCAGCAGCTTAGCCCTACTAGGTCCCTCCCCCAATGAGCAGTTCTTC CASSLALLGPSPNEQFF
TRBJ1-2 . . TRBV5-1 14 TGCGCCAGCAGCTTGGCAGGGTCTAACTATGGCTACACCTTC CASSLAGSNYGYTF
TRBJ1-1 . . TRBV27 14 TGTGCCAGCAGTTTAGGACAGCTGGACACTGAAGCTTTCTTT CASSLGQLDTEAFF
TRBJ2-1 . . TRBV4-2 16 TGTGCCAGCAGCCAAGGATGGATGGGGCAGGACAATGAGCAGTTCTTC CASSQGWMGQDNEQFF
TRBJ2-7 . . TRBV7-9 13 TGTGCCAGCAGCTCGGGACTCTCCTACGAGCAGTACTTC CASSSGLSYEQYF
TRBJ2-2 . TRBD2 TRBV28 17 TGTGCCAGCGGCGGCGGACTAGCGGGAGGGCCCGGCGGGGAGCTGTTTTTT CASGGGLAGGPGGELFF
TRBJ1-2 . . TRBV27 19 TGTGCCAGCAGTCCACTTAACCGGGGACTACATTCGCAAAACTATGGCTACACCTTC CASSPLNRGLHSQNYGYTF
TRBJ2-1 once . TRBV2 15 TGTGCCAGCAGGGCCCAGGGGGGCGGATACAATGAGCAGTTCTTC CASRAQGGGYNEQFF
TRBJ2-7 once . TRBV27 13 TGTGCCAGCAGTTTAATGAGTTCCTACGAGCAGTACTTC CASSLMSSYEQYF
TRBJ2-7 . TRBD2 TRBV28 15 TGTGCCAGCAGTTTAATGAGCGGGAGCCGCTACGAGCAGTACTTC CASSLMSGSRYEQYF
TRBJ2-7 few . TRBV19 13 TGTGCCAGTAGTATCGATAGGGGCTACGAGCAGTACTTC CASSIDRGYEQYF
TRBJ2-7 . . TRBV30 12 TGTGCCTGGAGTGTACAGGTTTACGAGCAGTACTTC CAWSVQVYEQYF
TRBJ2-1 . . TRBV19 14 TGTGCCAGTACGGGGGAGGTCCTTTACAATGAGCAGTTCTTC CASTGEVLYNEQFF
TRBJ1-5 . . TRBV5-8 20 TGTGCCCCCCCCCGGGGGTCGGGAAAAGGGATATATTCGAGCAATCAGCCCCAGCATTTT CAPPRGSGKGIYSSNQPQHF
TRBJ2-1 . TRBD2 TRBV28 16 TGTGCCAGCAGTTCTCATAGCGGGAGCTCCTACAATGAGCAGTTCTTC CASSSHSGSSYNEQFF
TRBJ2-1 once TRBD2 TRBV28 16 TGTGCCAGCAGTTTGGGTCGGGAGGGCCGAAGCGTTGAGCAGTTCTTC CASSLGREGRSVEQFF
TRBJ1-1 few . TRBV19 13 TGTGCCAGTAGTATGGGGATTGTCACTGAAGCTTTCTTT CASSMGIVTEAFF
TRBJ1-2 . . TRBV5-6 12 TGTGCCAGCAGCTTGGGAAGGACTGGCTACACCTTC CASSLGRTGYTF
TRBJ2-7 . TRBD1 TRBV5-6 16 TGTGCCAGCAGCTTGTTTAGGACAGGGCGCCCCTACGAGCAGTACTTC CASSLFRTGRPYEQYF
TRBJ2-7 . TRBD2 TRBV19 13 TGTGCCAGTAGTCCGGGACTATTATACGAGCAGTACTTC CASSPGLLYEQYF
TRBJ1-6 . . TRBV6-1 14 TGTGCCAGCAGTGATGGACTCGTCGGTTCACCCCTCCACTTT CASSDGLVGSPLHF
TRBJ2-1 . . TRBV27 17 TGTGCCAGCAGTTTATTGGCAGGGGGGCGGTCTTACAATGAGCAGTTCTTC CASSLLAGGRSYNEQFF
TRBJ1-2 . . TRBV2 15 TGTGCCACCTCCGCCCCGGGACTGTGGAACTATGGCTACACCTTC CATSAPGLWNYGYTF
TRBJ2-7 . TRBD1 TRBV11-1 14 TGTGCCAGCAGCTCGACAGGGGGGGTCTACGAGCAGTACTTC CASSSTGGVYEQYF
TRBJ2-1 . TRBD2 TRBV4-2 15 TGTGCCAGCAGCCACCGCCTACTAGCGGACAATGAGCAGTTCTTC CASSHRLLADNEQFF
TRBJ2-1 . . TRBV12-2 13 TGTGCAAGTCGCTTAAAGACCGAAAATGAGCAGTTCTTC CASRLKTENEQFF
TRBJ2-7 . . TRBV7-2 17 TGTGCCAGCAGCCTGCCCCTTTACAGGGCTATCCCCTACGAGCAGTACTTC CASSLPLYRAIPYEQYF
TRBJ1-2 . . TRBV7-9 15 TGTGCCAGCAGCTTAGCGGTGCCCTCCCAGGGTGGCTACACCTTC CASSLAVPSQGGYTF
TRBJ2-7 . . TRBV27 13 TGTGCCAGCAGTTTAACGGGGGGCGACGAGCAGTACTTC CASSLTGGDEQYF
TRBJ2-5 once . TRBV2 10 TGTGCCAGCAAGGGGGAGACCCAGTACTTC CASKGETQYF
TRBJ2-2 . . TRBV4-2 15 TGTGCCAGCAGCCAAGTTTTAGGGAACACCGGGGAGCTGTTTTTT CASSQVLGNTGELFF
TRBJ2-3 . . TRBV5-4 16 TGTGCCAGCAGGATATTTTCCGCCCAGGGCACAGATACGCAGTATTTT CASRIFSAQGTDTQYF
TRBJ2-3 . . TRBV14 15 TGTGCCAGCAGCCAGACACGGCGGGTCACAGATACGCAGTATTTT CASSQTRRVTDTQYF
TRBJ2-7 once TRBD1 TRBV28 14 TGTGCCAGCAGTTCGGACAGGAGCTCCTACGAGCAGTACTTC CASSSDRSSYEQYF
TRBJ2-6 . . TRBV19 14 TGTGCCAGTAGTCCCCCACTAGGGGCCAACGTCCTGACTTTC CASSPPLGANVLTF